These 29 T cell receptor beta chains came from one sample sequenced in a study of CD8+ T cells in alopecia areata. Extraction of RNA preceded its reverse transcription into cDNA, which served as the sequencing template. Profiling relied on immunoSEQ multiplex PCR, and the TCRdb table lists in-frame clones only, not all of them. Among roughly 230,000 clones, over 40% were seen once, and the ten largest hold approximately 2.4%. As to treatment: oral pan-JAK inhibitor, 5-10 mg twice daily. The input for sequencing was CD4+ T cells sorted from blood, taken at approximately week 37, from a patient treated with tofacitinib. These receptor sequences come from a human donor with alopecia areata.

This clone was found a few times. The chain joins TRBV30 to TRBJ1-1; 10 positions match TRBD1. CDR3 length equals 15 residues. Germline CDR1 GTSNPN, CDR2 SVGIG (reference sequence). The V and J ends lost 3 bases and 4 bases, in that order; junction bases with no gene match: 8. CDR3 sequence: CAWRRQGAGGTEAFF. In DNA form, the CDR3 reads TGTGCCTGGAGACGACAGGGGGCCGGTGGCACTGAAGCTTTCTTT.

The chain combines TRBV2 with TRBJ2-7; TRBD2 might be the D (6 bases). V lost 5 bases and J lost 2, with 16 bases in between. Germline V gene lookup returns CDR1 SNHLY and CDR2 FYNNEI. This CDR3 spans 15 amino acids. The CDR3 region is CASSPHSGPPYEQYF. DNA for the CDR3: TGTGCCAGCAGTCCCCACAGCGGGCCTCCCTACGAGCAGTACTTC. Drawing the rest from reference TRBV2 and TRBJ2-7, the complete variable domain is EPEVTQTPSHQVTQMGQEVILRCVPISNHLYFYWYRQILGQKVEFLVSFYNNEISEKSEIFDDQFSVERPDGSNFTLKIRSTKLEDSAMYFCASSPHSGPPYEQYFGPGTRLTVT.

The chain employs TRBV6-1 and TRBJ1-5, with D perhaps matching TRBD1 (5 bases). V was pared by 5 bases and J by 1 base, with 9 bases between. The germline V gene has CDR1 MNHNS and CDR2 SASEGT. The CDR3 is 14 amino acids. The CDR3 sequence is CASSQGRSNQPQHF. The CDR3, as DNA: TGTGCCAGCAGTCAGGGTAGGAGCAATCAGCCCCAGCATTTT.

J is TRBJ2-4 and V is TRBV2, with a possible D match to TRBD1 (5 bases). Germline CDR1 reads SNHLY; CDR2 reads FYNNEI. The CDR3 extends over 15 amino acids. Trimming took off 5 bases at V and 4 bases at J, with 15 bases between the two ends. CDR3 coding DNA: TGTGCCAGCAGTCGGACACTTAGCCTGAAAAACATTCAGTACTTC. It codes for CASSRTLSLKNIQYF.

This sequence joins TRBV4-3 and TRBJ2-4, with D perhaps TRBD1 (6 bases). The CDR3 has 14 residues. CDR1 is LGHNA, CDR2 YSLEER, per germline. The V end was cut by 4 bases, the J end by 7 bases, with 14 bases between. The DNA for the CDR3 is TGCGCCAGCAGCCCCACAGGGTTTGGGAACATTCAGTACTTC. Its translation: CASSPTGFGNIQYF.

CDR3 in amino acids: CAWSPITGELFF. CDR3 bases: TGTGCCTGGAGTCCAATTACCGGGGAGCTGTTTTTT. The V gene is TRBV30, the J gene TRBJ2-2; no definite D call. The CDR3 is made up of 12 amino acids. Deletions cut 2 bases from V and 5 bases from J, with 6 bases between. Germline CDR1 is GTSNPN and CDR2 is SVGIG (reference sequence).

V gene TRBV2 combines with J gene TRBJ2-1; 11 bases match TRBD1. In germline, CDR1 is SNHLY, CDR2 FYNNEI. The CDR3 spans 12 residues. Trimming cost V 6 bases and J 15 bases; bases outside gene matches: 7. CDR3 sequence (DNA): TGTGCCAGCAGCCCAGCCGGGACAGGGGGGTTCTTC. Translation: CASSPAGTGGFF.

This clone came up once. The chain links TRBV10-3 to TRBJ2-3; no definite D call. Trimming pared 11 bases from V and 2 bases from J, leaving 8 bases between. The CDR3 is 11 residues long. The germline gives CDR1 ENHRY, CDR2 SYGVKD. The CDR3, as DNA: TGTGCCTCGGGCTTCACAGATACGCAGTATTTT. Protein sequence: CASGFTDTQYF.

This clone occurred a few times. V usage is TRBV18 and J usage is TRBJ1-1; perhaps TRBD1 as D (6 bases). Trimming took off 6 bases at V and 3 bases at J, with 17 bases between the two ends. The CDR3 consists of 15 residues. Germline V gene sequence: CDR1 KGHSH, CDR2 LQKENI. The CDR3 sequence is CASSLQGGGDTEAFF. The CDR3 DNA reads TGTGCCAGCTCCCTACAGGGAGGAGGAGACACTGAAGCTTTCTTT.

This clone has just a few counts. The V gene is TRBV6-1, the J gene TRBJ2-3; TRBD2 aligns across 15 bases. J was trimmed by 10 bases and V by 5 bases; bases with no gene match: 4. CDR3 length: 14 amino acids. The V gene's germline CDR1 is MNHNS and CDR2 SASEGT. CDR3 protein: CASSQGLAGGAQYF. The CDR3 DNA is TGTGCCAGCAGTCAGGGACTAGCGGGAGGAGCGCAGTATTTT.

This clone has a handful of counts. V usage is TRBV29-1 and J usage is TRBJ2-2; D may be TRBD2 (6 bases). Germline V gene sequence: CDR1 SQVTM, CDR2 ANQGSEA. This CDR3 comprises 15 residues. Trimming pared 4 bases from V and 3 bases from J, leaving 15 bases between. The CDR3 DNA is TGCAGCGTTGCTGACCAACCGGGGGACACCGGGGAGCTGTTTTTT. Its protein product is CSVADQPGDTGELFF.

This rearrangement joins TRBV5-1 to TRBJ2-3; D is undetermined. V was trimmed by 6 bases and J by 2 bases, leaving 13 bases between them. The CDR3 spans 14 residues. Germline V CDR1 and CDR2: SGHRS, YFSETQ. The CDR3 loop reads CASNLGRSTDTQYF. DNA of the CDR3: TGCGCCAGCAACCTTGGCAGGTCCACAGATACGCAGTATTTT.

The chain combines TRBV6-6 with TRBJ2-7; TRBD1 might be the D (7 bases). The germline V gene has CDR1 MNHNY and CDR2 SVGAGI (reference sequence). With 0 bases removed from V and 2 bases from J, the gap between germline ends came to 11 bases. The CDR3 length is 15 residues. Written as DNA, the CDR3 is TGTGCCAGCAGTTACTCACCCAGGGGGGCCTACGAGCAGTACTTC. Translation gives CASSYSPRGAYEQYF.

This clone came up a few times. The chain has TRBV30 and TRBJ2-1; D unclear. Deletions cut 0 bases from V and 9 bases from J, with 18 bases between. Germline CDR1 and CDR2: GTSNPN and SVGIG (reference sequence). This CDR3 is 15 amino acids long. CDR3 nucleotide sequence: TGTGCCTGGAGTGTACGGAGTAGGGTAATAGGTGAGCAGTTCTTC. This encodes CAWSVRSRVIGEQFF.

The chain combines TRBV11-2 with TRBJ2-7, with D hard to call. Trimming stripped 4 bases from V and 6 bases from J, with 19 bases between. Germline CDR1 SGHAT, CDR2 FQNNGV. CDR3 length equals 15 residues. Here the CDR3 DNA reads TGTGCCAGCAGCTCGCCCCGCCGTAGCATCCGCGAGCAGTACTTC. It codes for CASSSPRRSIREQYF.

In this sample, this clone turned up a few times. The chain joins TRBV25-1 to TRBJ2-2; TRBD1 agrees at 7 bases. Germline V gives CDR1 MGHDK, CDR2 SYGVNS. The trim removed 1 base at V and 4 bases at J, leaving 6 bases unmatched. The CDR3 is made up of 16 amino acids. This CDR3 is CASSEFPGQFTGELFF. The CDR3 bases are TGTGCCAGCAGTGAATTTCCGGGACAGTTCACCGGGGAGCTGTTTTTT.

DNA for the CDR3: TGCAGTGCTAGGGGGACGGCCGAGCAGTACTTC. It codes for CSARGTAEQYF. J is TRBJ2-7 and V is TRBV20-1; D possibly matches TRBD1 or TRBD2 (5 bases each). The CDR3 has 11 residues. Germline CDR1 is DFQATT and CDR2 is SNEGSKA (reference sequence). V gave up 3 bases and J gave up 6 bases, with 9 bases separating them.

The chain is built from TRBV30 and TRBJ2-6, with D hard to call. Looked up from germline, CDR1 is GTSNPN and CDR2 is SVGIG (reference sequence). The CDR3 has 13 residues. Trimming left V 8 bases short and J 0 bases short, with 8 bases between. CDR3 coding DNA: TGTGCCCTCCCGTTCTCTGGGGCCAACGTCCTGACTTTC. This encodes CALPFSGANVLTF.

DNA of the CDR3: TGTGCCAGCAGTCTCAGGGGGCCGGGCACAGATACGCAGTATTTT. Amino acids: CASSLRGPGTDTQYF. The chain is built from TRBV6-1 and TRBJ2-3; 8 bases match TRBD1. Germline assignment: CDR1 MNHNS and CDR2 SASEGT. CDR3 length: 15 residues. With 5 bases clipped from V and 1 base from J, the junction kept 5 bases outside the gene matches.

This chain links TRBV9 with TRBJ1-1, with D maybe TRBD1 (5 bases). CDR1 and CDR2 (germline): SGDLS, YYNGEE. The V gene lost 0 bases and the J gene lost 1 base, with 13 bases spanning the gap. The CDR3 extends over 16 amino acids. In DNA, the CDR3 is TGTGCCAGCAGCGTAGGGGGGGACTACTCGAACACTGAAGCTTTCTTT. This gives the protein CASSVGGDYSNTEAFF.

CDR3 sequence reads: CSASPTYEQYF. The DNA of the CDR3 is TGCAGTGCTAGCCCCACCTACGAGCAGTACTTC. V is TRBV20-1 and J is TRBJ2-7; D gene uncertain. This CDR3 has 11 amino acids. The ends were cut back, 3 bases at V and 2 bases at J, with 5 bases in the middle. From germline, CDR1 is DFQATT and CDR2 SNEGSKA (reference sequence).

This sequence joins TRBV28 and TRBJ2-5; TRBD1 aligns across 7 bases. The CDR3 totals 15 residues. The germline CDR1 and CDR2 sequences are MDHEN and SYDVKM. V shed 4 bases and J 5 bases; nucleotides not matched to a gene: 10. CDR3 nucleotides: TGTGCCAGCAGTTCTCTCGACAGGGTGGACGAGACCCAGTACTTC. Translation: CASSSLDRVDETQYF.

The rearrangement links TRBV18 to TRBJ1-2; no clear D. Germline assignment: CDR1 KGHSH and CDR2 LQKENI. V lost 3 bases and J 2 bases, leaving 4 bases between the germline ends. The CDR3 spans 12 residues. For the CDR3, the DNA is TGTGCCAGCTCACCCGTCAACTATGGCTACACCTTC. This encodes CASSPVNYGYTF.

This clone was counted between two and nine times. This sequence joins TRBV23-1 and TRBJ2-1, with unresolved D. TRBV23-1 is reported as an ORF; its role is uncertain. The CDR3 consists of 16 residues. The germline V and J ends were trimmed by 2 bases and 4 bases, with 15 bases remaining between them. CDR3 coding DNA: TGCGCCAGCAGTCAAATACCCGTAAGACTGTACAATGAGCAGTTCTTC. Protein: CASSQIPVRLYNEQFF.

The V call is TRBV7-7, the J call TRBJ2-2, with 7 nucleotides matching TRBD2. CDR1 and CDR2 (germline): SSHAT, FNYEAQ (reference sequence). The CDR3 consists of 11 residues. The CDR3 coding sequence is TGTGCTAGCGGGTCTCCCGGGGAGCTGTTTTTT. This codes for CASGSPGELFF. Looking up the rest from reference TRBV7-7 and TRBJ2-2 gives the full variable domain: GAGVSQSPRYKVTKRGQDVTLRCDPISSHATLYWYQQALGQGPEFLTYFNYEAQPDKSGLPSDRFSAERPEGSISTLTIQRTEQRDSAMYRCASGSPGELFFGEGSRLTVL.

This clone was seen more than once but under ten times. The chain joins TRBV29-1 to TRBJ1-4; perhaps TRBD1 as D (5 bases). This CDR3 has 12 amino acids. V lost 2 bases to trimming and J lost 6 bases, with 7 bases between them. From germline, CDR1 is SQVTM and CDR2 ANQGSEA. This CDR3 reads CSVELGDEKLFF. CDR3 nucleotides: TGCAGCGTTGAATTGGGGGATGAAAAACTGTTTTTT.

J is TRBJ2-5 and V is TRBV2; 8 bases are shared with TRBD2. V lost 10 bases, J lost 4 bases, and 2 bases stayed unmatched. CDR3 length equals 11 residues. CDR1 is SNHLY, CDR2 FYNNEI, per germline. As DNA, the CDR3 is TGTGCCAAAGGACTAGCAGAGACCCAGTACTTC. Its translation is CAKGLAETQYF.

This clone was seen a few times. The chain recombines TRBV9 with TRBJ1-5; no clear D. Trimming cost V 0 bases and J 9 bases, with 7 bases left between them. The CDR3 extends over 12 amino acids. Germline lookup yields CDR1 SGDLS and CDR2 YYNGEE. The CDR3 loop reads CASSVAEGPQHF. The CDR3 region has the DNA TGTGCCAGCAGCGTAGCGGAGGGGCCCCAGCATTTT.

This clone turned up a few times. This chain links TRBV14 with TRBJ2-4; possibly TRBD1 or TRBD2 for D (5 bases each). The CDR3 runs to 14 residues. V lost 1 base and J 8 bases, leaving 12 bases between the germline ends. The germline gives CDR1 SGHDN, CDR2 FVKESK. CDR3 nucleotides: TGTGCCAGCAGCCAAGGGGGACCTCTAGACATTCAGTACTTC. Translation gives CASSQGGPLDIQYF.